Reported below is one TCR beta chain. Germline loops: CDR1 MNHNS, CDR2 SASEGT. The ends lost 1 base at V and 1 base at J; junction bases unmatched: 3. This CDR3 region has 17 residues. This sample is drawn from a study of OX40 agonist ivuxolimab in advanced cancers. Looking at the study overall: An anti-OX40 (CD134) antibody with agonistic activity, ivuxolimab, was administered to patients.

Only in-frame clones appear in the TCRdb table, and some are missing; sequencing was by immunoSEQ multiplex PCR. This sample has more than 55,000 clones; approximately 88% occur once, and the top ten carry about 0.82%. Autoimmune disease history or systemic immunosuppression led to patient exclusion. This chain joins TRBV6-1 and TRBJ2-3; 12 bases line up with TRBD2. This sequence originates from an adult with an advanced solid tumor such as melanoma, head and neck, liver or kidney cancer. The sequences come from CD4+ or CD8+ T cells sorted from blood, collected in a trial of the OX40 agonist ivuxolimab. DNA for the CDR3: TGTGCCAGCAGTGAAGGGGGACTAGCGGGCCGCACAGATACGCAGTATTTT. Its protein is CASSEGGLAGRTDTQYF.